A selection of T cell receptor beta chains follows, all from one sample in a study of CD8+ T cells in alopecia areata. Measured with immunoSEQ multiplex PCR; TCRdb has only the in-frame clones, and not every one. This sample has approximately 180,000 clones, with 67% found just once. The sequences come from CD8+ T cells sorted from blood, collected at week 0. These receptors came from a human donor with alopecia areata. Each CDR3 is given with its conserved first and last residue. The order of the fields is V gene, J gene, D gene, clone size, CDR3 DNA, CDR3 protein. The D gene is left open where the match is weak. Clone size appears in some rows only: once, few, many, or a class for an expanded clone.

v_gene: TRBV5-1
j_gene: TRBJ2-7
d_gene: -
abundance: -
CDR3nt: TGCGCCAGCAGCCTGACGAAAGGCTACGAGCAGTACTTC
CDR3aa: CASSLTKGYEQYF

v_gene: TRBV27
j_gene: TRBJ2-7
d_gene: -
abundance: once
CDR3nt: TGTGCCAGCAGTTCCACTCACGAGCAGTACTTC
CDR3aa: CASSSTHEQYF

v_gene: TRBV18
j_gene: TRBJ1-1
d_gene: -
abundance: -
CDR3nt: TGTGCCAGCTCACCGGGTACTGAAGCTTTCTTT
CDR3aa: CASSPGTEAFF

v_gene: TRBV9
j_gene: TRBJ1-2
d_gene: -
abundance: -
CDR3nt: TGTGCCAGCAGCAAGAGTGGGGGGAGCCACTACTATGGCTACACCTTC
CDR3aa: CASSKSGGSHYYGYTF

v_gene: TRBV29-1
j_gene: TRBJ1-2
d_gene: TRBD1
abundance: few
CDR3nt: TGCAGCGTGCCGGACAGGGGCCCCTCCGGCTACACCTTC
CDR3aa: CSVPDRGPSGYTF

v_gene: TRBV18
j_gene: TRBJ2-3
d_gene: -
abundance: -
CDR3nt: TGTGCCAGCTCACCACCCACTCATCACACAGATACGCAGTATTTT
CDR3aa: CASSPPTHHTDTQYF

v_gene: TRBV7-9
j_gene: TRBJ1-3
d_gene: TRBD1
abundance: -
CDR3nt: TGTGCCAGCAGCCTCCCGAGGGACAGGGAGGCAAACACCATATATTTT
CDR3aa: CASSLPRDREANTIYF

v_gene: TRBV15
j_gene: TRBJ2-3
d_gene: -
abundance: few
CDR3nt: TGTGCCACCAAAACTCGAGGCGCAGATACGCAGTATTTT
CDR3aa: CATKTRGADTQYF

v_gene: TRBV14
j_gene: TRBJ2-1
d_gene: -
abundance: many
CDR3nt: TGTGCCAGCAGCCAACCAAGGGTTAATGAGCAGTTCTTC
CDR3aa: CASSQPRVNEQFF

v_gene: TRBV7-9
j_gene: TRBJ1-3
d_gene: TRBD1
abundance: once
CDR3nt: TGTGCCAGCAGGGCCGACAGGGATAGAAACACCATATATTTT
CDR3aa: CASRADRDRNTIYF

v_gene: TRBV15
j_gene: TRBJ1-3
d_gene: -
abundance: -
CDR3nt: TGTGCCACCAGCGTGGAGTTCAGCTCTGGAAACACCATATATTTT
CDR3aa: CATSVEFSSGNTIYF

v_gene: TRBV9
j_gene: TRBJ1-2
d_gene: -
abundance: -
CDR3nt: TGTGCCAGCAGCGTAGTAGGTGGCTACACCTTC
CDR3aa: CASSVVGGYTF

v_gene: TRBV30
j_gene: TRBJ2-7
d_gene: TRBD1
abundance: -
CDR3nt: TGTGCCTGGGGTAGTACAGGGGTTTCCTACGAGCAGTACTTC
CDR3aa: CAWGSTGVSYEQYF

v_gene: TRBV10-3
j_gene: TRBJ2-3
d_gene: TRBD2
abundance: -
CDR3nt: TGTGCCATCAGTGAGTCCGTTAAGGGACTAGCGGGGGGCCTTCCTACGCAGTATTTT
CDR3aa: CAISESVKGLAGGLPTQYF

v_gene: TRBV7-9
j_gene: TRBJ1-2
d_gene: -
abundance: few
CDR3nt: TGTGCCAGCAGCTCCCGCGCGGGCGAAGGCTACACCTTC
CDR3aa: CASSSRAGEGYTF

v_gene: TRBV6-5
j_gene: TRBJ2-1
d_gene: -
abundance: -
CDR3nt: TGTGCCAGCAGTATTGGGGATGAGCAGTTCTTC
CDR3aa: CASSIGDEQFF

v_gene: TRBV14
j_gene: TRBJ1-2
d_gene: TRBD1
abundance: -
CDR3nt: TGTGCCAGCAGCCAAGCCGACCAACCATGGACAGGGGAAAACTATGGCTACACCTTC
CDR3aa: CASSQADQPWTGENYGYTF

v_gene: TRBV6-6
j_gene: TRBJ2-5
d_gene: TRBD1
abundance: -
CDR3nt: TGTGCCAGCAGTTACGGGACAGGCTGGGAGACCCAGTACTTC
CDR3aa: CASSYGTGWETQYF

v_gene: TRBV25-1
j_gene: TRBJ1-2
d_gene: -
abundance: few
CDR3nt: TGTGCCAGCAGTCTGATGGGAGGGGATGGCTACACCTTC
CDR3aa: CASSLMGGDGYTF

v_gene: TRBV7-2
j_gene: TRBJ2-7
d_gene: -
abundance: -
CDR3nt: TGTGCCAGCAGCTTAAATGCGTACGAGCAGTACTTC
CDR3aa: CASSLNAYEQYF

v_gene: TRBV11-1
j_gene: TRBJ1-2
d_gene: -
abundance: -
CDR3nt: TGTGCCAGCAGCTTAGCAACCGGGACGACCTATGGCTACACCTTC
CDR3aa: CASSLATGTTYGYTF

v_gene: TRBV30
j_gene: TRBJ2-3
d_gene: -
abundance: once
CDR3nt: TGTGCCTGGAGTGAAGATACGCAGTATTTT
CDR3aa: CAWSEDTQYF

v_gene: TRBV9
j_gene: TRBJ2-1
d_gene: -
abundance: -
CDR3nt: TGTGCCAGCAGCGTACCGGGACTGCCGGGCCATGAGCAGTTCTTC
CDR3aa: CASSVPGLPGHEQFF

v_gene: TRBV5-6
j_gene: TRBJ2-3
d_gene: TRBD2
abundance: many
CDR3nt: TGTGCCAGCAGCTTGCTAGCGGGATTTACAGATACGCAGTATTTT
CDR3aa: CASSLLAGFTDTQYF

v_gene: TRBV5-6
j_gene: TRBJ2-4
d_gene: TRBD1
abundance: -
CDR3nt: TGTGCCAGCAGCACCGGGACAGAGAAAAACATTCAGTACTTC
CDR3aa: CASSTGTEKNIQYF

v_gene: TRBV13
j_gene: TRBJ2-7
d_gene: TRBD1
abundance: -
CDR3nt: TGTGCCAGCAGCTCTAGAGGACAGGGGGTGGACGAGCAGTACTTC
CDR3aa: CASSSRGQGVDEQYF

v_gene: TRBV13
j_gene: TRBJ2-2
d_gene: -
abundance: -
CDR3nt: TGTGCCAGCAGCTCCGGCACCGGGGAGCTGTTTTTT
CDR3aa: CASSSGTGELFF

v_gene: TRBV19
j_gene: TRBJ1-4
d_gene: -
abundance: -
CDR3nt: TGTGCCAGTAGTCCCCCGGGAGGCGGTGAAAAACTGTTTTTT
CDR3aa: CASSPPGGGEKLFF

v_gene: TRBV2
j_gene: TRBJ1-5
d_gene: TRBD1
abundance: -
CDR3nt: TGTGCCAGCAGTCGGGGACAGGAAAATCAGCCCCAGCATTTT
CDR3aa: CASSRGQENQPQHF

v_gene: TRBV6-5
j_gene: TRBJ1-2
d_gene: -
abundance: once
CDR3nt: TGTGCCAGCAGTTACTACGGTGGCTACACCTTC
CDR3aa: CASSYYGGYTF

v_gene: TRBV7-9
j_gene: TRBJ2-7
d_gene: -
abundance: -
CDR3nt: TGTGCCAGCAGCTTAATCGGTCAGGGGCGCTACGAGCAGTACTTC
CDR3aa: CASSLIGQGRYEQYF

v_gene: TRBV2
j_gene: TRBJ2-5
d_gene: -
abundance: -
CDR3nt: TGTGCCAGCAGTGATTTCACTGTGGAGACCCAGTACTTC
CDR3aa: CASSDFTVETQYF

v_gene: TRBV12-5
j_gene: TRBJ2-2
d_gene: -
abundance: few
CDR3nt: TGTGCTAGTGGTTTGGTACCTGCCAGACCCACCGGGGAGCTGTTTTTT
CDR3aa: CASGLVPARPTGELFF

v_gene: TRBV6-6
j_gene: TRBJ2-3
d_gene: TRBD1
abundance: once
CDR3nt: TGTGCCAGCAGTACTGACAGGGATCCCCCCACAGATACGCAGTATTTT
CDR3aa: CASSTDRDPPTDTQYF

v_gene: TRBV29-1
j_gene: TRBJ1-2
d_gene: -
abundance: -
CDR3nt: TGCAGCGCCCCGGACAGTAACCTAGGGCTGGAAACCTTC
CDR3aa: CSAPDSNLGLETF